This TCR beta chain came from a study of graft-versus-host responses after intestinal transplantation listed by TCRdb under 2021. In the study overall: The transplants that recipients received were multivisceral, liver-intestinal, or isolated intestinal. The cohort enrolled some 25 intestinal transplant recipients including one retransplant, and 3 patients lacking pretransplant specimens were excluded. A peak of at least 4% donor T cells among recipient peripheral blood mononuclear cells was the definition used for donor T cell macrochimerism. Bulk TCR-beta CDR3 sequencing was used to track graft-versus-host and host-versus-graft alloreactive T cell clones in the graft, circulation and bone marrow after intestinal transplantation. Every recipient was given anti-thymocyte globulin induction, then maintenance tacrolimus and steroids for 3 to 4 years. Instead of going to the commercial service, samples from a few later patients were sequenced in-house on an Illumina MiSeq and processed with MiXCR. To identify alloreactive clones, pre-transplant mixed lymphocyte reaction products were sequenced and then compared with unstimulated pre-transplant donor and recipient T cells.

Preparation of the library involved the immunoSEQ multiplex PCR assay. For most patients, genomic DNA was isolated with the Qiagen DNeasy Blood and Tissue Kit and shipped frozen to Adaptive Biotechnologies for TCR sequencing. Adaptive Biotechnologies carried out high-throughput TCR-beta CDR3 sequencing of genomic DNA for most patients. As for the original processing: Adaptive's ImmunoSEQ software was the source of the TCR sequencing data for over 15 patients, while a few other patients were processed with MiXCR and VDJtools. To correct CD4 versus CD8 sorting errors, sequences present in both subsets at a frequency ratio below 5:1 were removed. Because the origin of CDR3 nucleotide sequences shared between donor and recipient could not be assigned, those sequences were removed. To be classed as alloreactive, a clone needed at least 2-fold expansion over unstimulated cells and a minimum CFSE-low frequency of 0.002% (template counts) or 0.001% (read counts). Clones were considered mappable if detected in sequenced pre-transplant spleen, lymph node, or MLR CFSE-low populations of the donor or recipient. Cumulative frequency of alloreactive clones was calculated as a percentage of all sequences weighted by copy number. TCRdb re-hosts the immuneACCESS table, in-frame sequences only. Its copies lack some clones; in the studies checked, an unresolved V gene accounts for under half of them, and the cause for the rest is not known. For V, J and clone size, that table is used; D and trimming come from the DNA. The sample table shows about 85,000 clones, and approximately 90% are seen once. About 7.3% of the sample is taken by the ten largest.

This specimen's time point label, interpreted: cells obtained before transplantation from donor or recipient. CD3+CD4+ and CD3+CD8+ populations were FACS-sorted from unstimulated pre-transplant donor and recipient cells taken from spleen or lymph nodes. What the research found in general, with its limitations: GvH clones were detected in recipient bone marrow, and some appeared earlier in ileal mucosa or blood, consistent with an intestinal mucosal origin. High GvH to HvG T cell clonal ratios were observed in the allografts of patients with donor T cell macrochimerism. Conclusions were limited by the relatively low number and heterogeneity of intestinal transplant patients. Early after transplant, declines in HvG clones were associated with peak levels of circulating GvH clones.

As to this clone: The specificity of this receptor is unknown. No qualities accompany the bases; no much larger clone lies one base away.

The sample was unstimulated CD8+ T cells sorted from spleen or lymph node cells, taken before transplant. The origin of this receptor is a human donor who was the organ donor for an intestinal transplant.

The base sequence is TGTGCCAGCAGCACCTCAGGTGAGCAGTTCTTC. Translated, this is CASSTSGEQFF. The rearrangement combines TRBV13 with TRBJ2-1, with no confidently assigned D gene. The junction carries 8 bases between V and J, which are trimmed by 5 bases and 9 bases respectively. Measured from the cysteine to the phenylalanine, the CDR3 is 11 residues long. The only DNA kept is the CDR3, 33 bases in frame from the first base. CDR1 and CDR2 are read off the germline V gene (reference sequence) as PRHDT and FYEKMQ.